This paragraph reports one T cell receptor beta chain. Sequencing was performed with immunoSEQ multiplex PCR; in TCRdb, only in-frame clones are kept and a portion is missing. The table includes approximately 300,000 clones, around 90% detected once. The data derive from a study of blood T cell repertoires in COVID-19. Trimming left V 2 bases short and J 7 bases short, with 9 bases between. There are 13 residues in the CDR3. Per germline, CDR1 KGHSH and CDR2 LQKENI. The V gene is TRBV18, the J gene TRBJ1-5, with TRBD1 as a possible D gene (6 bases). What was sequenced was peripheral blood. The receptor comes from a man younger than 30 with active or convalescent COVID-19. The CDR3 reads CASSPTGGQPQHF. CDR3 nucleotide sequence: TGTGCCAGCTCACCAACGGGGGGCCAGCCCCAGCATTTT.